This T cell receptor beta chain comes out of a study of OX40 agonist ivuxolimab in advanced cancers. Concerning the study at large: Ivuxolimab was an agonistic, fully human IgG2 monoclonal antibody directed against OX40 (CD134), a costimulatory receptor. Intravenous ivuxolimab was administered to patients every 2 weeks at six dose levels: 0.01, 0.1, 0.3, 1.5, 3 and 10 mg/kg. Of the approximately 50 dose-escalation patients, hepatocellular carcinoma was present in 19, melanoma in approximately 15, renal cell carcinoma in 9 and head and neck cancer in 9. In the dose-escalation cohort, 70% to 85% of patients were male, and the mean age was around 65 years with a range of roughly 20 to 80. Patients were allowed to have had prior anti-PD-1, anti-PD-L1 or anti-CTLA-4 therapy, and approximately 43% of the dose-escalation patients had previously received checkpoint inhibitors. Partial responses occurred in three dose-escalation patients, of whom one had hepatocellular carcinoma and two had cutaneous melanoma. Peripheral TCRbeta sequencing aimed to test whether ivuxolimab altered TCR sequence diversity and caused clonal T-cell expansion. The paper covers the monotherapy dose-escalation part of the phase I ivuxolimab trial, which included N ≈ 50 patients.

Ends trimmed: V by 4 bases, J by 7 bases; bases unmatched to a gene: 2. Including the terminal cysteine and phenylalanine, the CDR3 comprises 13 residues. Only the CDR3 DNA stays, 39 bases, in frame from base 1. From the germline V gene, CDR1 is ENHRY and CDR2 is SYGVKD. Genomic DNA was extracted from sorted cells for sequencing of the TCRbeta CDR3 region. The immunoSEQ Assay was used to sequence the TCRbeta CDR3 regions. TCRdb carries this immuneACCESS record with in-frame sequences only. Its versions omit some clonotypes, under half of them owing to an unresolved V gene in the studies checked, with the rest unexplained. In this sample the table shows around 60,000 clones, around 80% of which occur a single time. The top ten constitute 1.9% of the sample. Study-wide conclusions, independent of this receptor: After ivuxolimab, CD8+ T cells had more expanded clones than CD4+ T cells on average. Partial responders in the 0.1-3.0 mg/kg groups had among the lowest normalized peripheral clonal expansion, especially among CD8+ T cells. The antigen specificity of the peripheral T cells that underwent clonal expansion was not determined. Low levels of normalized T-cell clonal expansion were also shown by some nonresponding patients. At doses of 0.1 to 3.0 mg/kg, clonal expansion of both CD4+ and CD8+ blood T cells was observed from baseline to week 6.

The trial excluded patients who had a history of autoimmune disease or were on systemic immunosuppression. Peripheral blood for TCR sequencing was drawn from every dose cohort at baseline, at cycle 4 day 1 and at cycle 7 day 1. The samples were drawn from a first-in-human, open-label, multicenter phase I dose-escalation trial of ivuxolimab. The trial enrolled adults with locally advanced or metastatic head and neck squamous cell, hepatocellular, melanoma or renal cell carcinoma. Before TCR sequencing, CD4+ T cells and CD8+ T cells were sorted from peripheral blood as separate populations. Worth noting for this clone: The antigen it recognizes is unknown. No quality values exist for individual bases; no much larger clone is one base distant.

This receptor was identified in an adult with an advanced solid tumor such as melanoma, head and neck, liver or kidney cancer. This material consisted of CD4+ or CD8+ T cells sorted from blood, taken in a trial of the OX40 agonist ivuxolimab. Recombination linked TRBV10-3 to TRBJ1-1, and TRBD1 aligns with 11 junction nucleotides. The nucleotide sequence is given as TGTGCCATCAGTGGGGGACAGGGGGATGAAGCTTTCTTT. Its translation is CAISGGQGDEAFF.